This T cell receptor beta chain was profiled in a study of beta chain features in type 1 diabetes. The CDR3 length is 14 residues. V lost 6 bases to trimming and J lost 0 bases, with 12 bases between them. Germline-derived CDR1 and CDR2 are MNHEY and SMNVEV (reference sequence). Whole-study findings and limits: No resolution was reached here on whether HLA type influences TCRB rearrangement. Type 1 diabetes patients had fewer VDJ junction insertions and more deletions. Shortening of TCRB CDR3s, moderate but significant, appeared in all four CD4+ subsets of Type 1 diabetes patients.

This clone turned up a few times. Its target is not known. Expressed TCRB transcripts got sequenced, as all isolated RNA was reverse transcribed. The average read count of naive, central memory and regulatory T cell samples was about 3.57 million. Here immunoSEQ multiplex PCR was the method, and the copy in TCRdb shows in-frame clones only, minus some. The sample carries around 310,000 clones, approximately 13% recorded once. The clonotype comes from a woman aged 18 to 35 with type 1 diabetes. This rearrangement joins TRBV27 to TRBJ2-7, with D possibly matching TRBD2 (6 bases). Source material: naive CD4+ T cells from blood. CDR3 nucleotides: TGTGCCAGCAGCCTAGCGCGGAGCTCCTACGAGCAGTACTTC. The encoded protein is CASSLARSSYEQYF.